This T cell receptor (beta chain) was captured by sequencing in a study of T cells in localized non-small cell lung cancer (dated by TCRdb to the early 2020s). Context from the whole study: Comparing tumors with uninvolved tumor-adjacent lungs, the study looked at the T cell repertoires of approximately 250 patients with early-stage NSCLC. The cohort was made up of fewer than 250 treatment-naive NSCLC patients whose localized lung tumors had been resected. A mean age of around 66 years was recorded for the NSCLC patients, of whom more than 120 were male and more than 85 were female.

In regard to this clone: What antigen it recognizes has not been identified. No base qualities exist here, and no much larger clone lies one base off it.

At diagnosis, tumor, uninvolved tumor-adjacent lung and peripheral blood were collected and then preserved as a mix of FFPE and fresh-frozen material. Blood samples were analyzed as peripheral blood mononuclear cells for TCR repertoire profiling. TCR beta CDR3 regions were sequenced from DNA using the immunoSEQ Assay. Under the source paper's analysis protocol: T cell density was computed as TCR beta template counts normalized to usable DNA estimated by amplifying housekeeping genes. Richness was estimated using the preseqR package, with extrapolation to 400,000 templates for PBMC samples and to 120,000 templates for tissue samples. Clonality was calculated as one minus Pielou's evenness. To identify tissue-enriched TCRs, differential abundance testing was run on productive amino-acid clonotypes with a minimum total count of 5 and an alpha of 0.1. The Jaccard Index and the Morisita Overlap Index were used to quantify repertoire overlap between compartments. GLIPH grouped TCR beta CDR3s together with public tetramer-defined viral CDR3s, and a viral motif had to include at least three viral sequences and also show V-gene enrichment. Sourced from immuneACCESS, this table was stored by TCRdb with only in-frame sequences that have V and J called. A share of the clones is absent; for the studies checked, an unresolved V gene accounts for under half, and the remainder has no known explanation. The V and J calls and clone size come from that table; D and trimming were worked out from the DNA. Across this sample there are 20,000 to 25,000 clones, with roughly 90% seen only once. The ten largest clones represent 5.5% to 7% of the sample.

The paper's findings and limits, for the study overall: Because of the exploratory design, TCR variables were selected using unadjusted p-values without false-discovery rate correction. Higher blood T cell density associated with longer overall survival, while higher adjacent-lung clonality associated with shorter survival. A median of about 55 of the top 100 tumor clones were detected in paired uninvolved adjacent lung, and around 30 of these tumor clones were also found among the top 100 clones of the paired uninvolved adjacent lung. The highest T cell clonality was observed in uninvolved tumor-adjacent lung, where clonality exceeded that of tumor, suggesting that antigenic responses were more focused in uninvolved tumor-adjacent lung. Because multi-region tumor sequencing was not done, intratumor heterogeneity could not be ruled out.

The germline V gene encodes CDR1 SEHNR and CDR2 FQNEAQ (reference sequence). Counted from cysteine to phenylalanine, this CDR3 has 16 amino acids. Only CDR3 DNA remains: 48 bases, in frame from the first base. V is shortened by 1 base, J by 3 bases, and the region joining them spans 15 bases. The source of this sequence is a male donor at least 60 years old with stage I squamous cell lung carcinoma. The rearranged segments are TRBV7-9 and TRBJ1-2, with the identity of the D gene unclear. The material was peripheral blood, obtained before any cancer treatment. In nucleotides, the sequence is TGTGCCAGCAGCTTAGGGCGGGCAGAAAGGCACTATGGCTACACCTTC. Its protein reads: CASSLGRAERHYGYTF.